This T cell receptor (beta chain) was recovered during a study of identical twins. It was template switching that added a universal primer site, and there were unique molecular identifiers on the cDNA. TCRdb re-called the 5' RACE reads through MiXCR, storing one row per CDR3 protein. This sample has some 590,000 distinct CDR3 sequences, with just under 10% found just once. Study-wide points: The models gave estimates that fell short of the out-of-frame TCR alpha sharing seen in monozygotic twins. The abundant beta clonotypes from cord blood had fewer insertions, and memory repertoires had none of this. Possibly, invariant MAIT and iNKT cells partly confounded zero-insertion analyses.

This clonotype came up a few times. What it recognizes is unknown. The germline gives CDR1 SQVTM, CDR2 ANQGSEA. V was trimmed by 5 bases and J by 0 bases, leaving 13 bases between them. CDR3 size: 14 residues. This same sample was also taken into another study, of yellow fever vaccine responses in identical twins.

The rearrangement joins TRBV29-1 to TRBJ1-1; D possibly corresponds to TRBD1 (6 bases). Sequencing input: PBMCs. The TCR sequence derives from a woman in her late teens or twenties in good health. Here the CDR3 DNA reads TGCAGCGTTCACAGGGATGGGGTGAACACTGAAGCTTTCTTT. It is translated as CSVHRDGVNTEAFF. Variable domain in full (rest from reference TRBV29-1 and TRBJ1-1): SAVISQKPSRDICQRGTSLTIQCQVDSQVTMMFWYRQQPGQSLTLIATANQGSEATYESGFVIDKFPISRPNLTFSTLTVSNMSPEDSSIYLCSVHRDGVNTEAFFGQGTRLTVV.